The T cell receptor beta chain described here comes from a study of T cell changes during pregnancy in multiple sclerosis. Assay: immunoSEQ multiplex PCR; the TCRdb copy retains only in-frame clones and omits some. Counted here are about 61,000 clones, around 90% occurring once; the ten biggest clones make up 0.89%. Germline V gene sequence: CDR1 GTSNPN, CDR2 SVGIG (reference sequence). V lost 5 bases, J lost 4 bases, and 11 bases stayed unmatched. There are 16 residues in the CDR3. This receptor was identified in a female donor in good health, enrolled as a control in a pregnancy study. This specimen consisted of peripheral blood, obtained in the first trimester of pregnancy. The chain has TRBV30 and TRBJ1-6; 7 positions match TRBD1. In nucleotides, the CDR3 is TGTGCCTGGGGGAGTTACGGGACAGAATATAATTCACCCCTCCACTTT. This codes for CAWGSYGTEYNSPLHF.